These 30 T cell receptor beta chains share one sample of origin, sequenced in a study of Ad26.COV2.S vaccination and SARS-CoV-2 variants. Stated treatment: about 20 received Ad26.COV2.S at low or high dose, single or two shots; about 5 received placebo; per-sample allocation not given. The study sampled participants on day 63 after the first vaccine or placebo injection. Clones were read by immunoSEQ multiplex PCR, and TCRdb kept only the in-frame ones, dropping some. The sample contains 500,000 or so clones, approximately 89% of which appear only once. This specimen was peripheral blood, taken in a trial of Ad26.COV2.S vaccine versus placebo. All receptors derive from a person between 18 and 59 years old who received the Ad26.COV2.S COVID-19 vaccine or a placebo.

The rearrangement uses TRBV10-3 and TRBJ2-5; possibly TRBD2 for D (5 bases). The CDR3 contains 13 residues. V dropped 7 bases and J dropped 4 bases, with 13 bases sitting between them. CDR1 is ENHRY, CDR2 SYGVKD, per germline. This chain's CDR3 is CAITSGEAETQYF. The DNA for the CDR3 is TGTGCCATCACCTCCGGGGAAGCAGAGACCCAGTACTTC.

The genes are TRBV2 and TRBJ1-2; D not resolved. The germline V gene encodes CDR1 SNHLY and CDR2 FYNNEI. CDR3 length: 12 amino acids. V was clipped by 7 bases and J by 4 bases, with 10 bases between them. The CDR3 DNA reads TGTGCCAGCAATCCCTGGAGCTATGGCTACACCTTC. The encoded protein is CASNPWSYGYTF.

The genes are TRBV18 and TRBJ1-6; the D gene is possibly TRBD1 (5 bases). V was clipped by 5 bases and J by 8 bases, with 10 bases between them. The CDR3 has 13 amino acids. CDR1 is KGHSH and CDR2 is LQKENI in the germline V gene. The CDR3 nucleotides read TGTGCCAGCTCAAAGGGGTCGGATTCACCCCTCCACTTT. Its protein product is CASSKGSDSPLHF.

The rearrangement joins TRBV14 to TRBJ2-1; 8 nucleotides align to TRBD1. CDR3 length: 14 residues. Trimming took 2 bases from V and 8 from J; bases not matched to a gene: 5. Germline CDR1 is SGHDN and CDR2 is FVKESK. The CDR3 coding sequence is TGTGCCAGCAGCCAAACAGGGGGGACCTATGAGCAGTTCTTC. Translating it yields CASSQTGGTYEQFF.

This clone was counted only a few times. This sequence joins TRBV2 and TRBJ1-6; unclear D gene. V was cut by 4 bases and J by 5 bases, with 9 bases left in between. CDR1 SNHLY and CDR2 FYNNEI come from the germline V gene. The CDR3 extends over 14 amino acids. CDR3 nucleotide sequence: TGTGCCAGCAGTGGTCGGATCCATAATTCACCCCTCCACTTT. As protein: CASSGRIHNSPLHF.

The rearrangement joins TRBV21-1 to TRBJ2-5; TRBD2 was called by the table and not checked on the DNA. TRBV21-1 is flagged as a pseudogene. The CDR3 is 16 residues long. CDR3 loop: CASSKAPGGGQETQYF. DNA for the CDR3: TGTGCCAGCAGCAAAGCGCCTGGGGGGGGGCAAGAGACCCAGTACTTC.

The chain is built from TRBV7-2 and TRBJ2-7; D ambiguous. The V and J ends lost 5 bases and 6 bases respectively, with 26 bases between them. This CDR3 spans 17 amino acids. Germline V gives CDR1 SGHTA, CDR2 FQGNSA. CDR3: CASSPPGLGIETAEQYF. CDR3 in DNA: TGTGCCAGCAGCCCGCCCGGGCTAGGGATAGAGACCGCCGAGCAGTACTTC.

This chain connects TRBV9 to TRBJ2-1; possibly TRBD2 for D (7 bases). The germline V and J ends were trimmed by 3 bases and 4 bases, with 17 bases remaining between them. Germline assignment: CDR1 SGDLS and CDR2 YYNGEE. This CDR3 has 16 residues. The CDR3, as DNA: TGTGCCAGCAGCGATCGGGGGGCGGGAGATTACAATGAGCAGTTCTTC. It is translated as CASSDRGAGDYNEQFF.

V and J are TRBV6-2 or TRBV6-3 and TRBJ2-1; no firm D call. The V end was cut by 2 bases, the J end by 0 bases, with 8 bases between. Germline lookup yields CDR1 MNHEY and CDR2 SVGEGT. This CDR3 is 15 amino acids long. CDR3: CASSYGPSSYNEQFF. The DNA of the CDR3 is TGTGCCAGCAGTTACGGCCCTAGCTCCTACAATGAGCAGTTCTTC.

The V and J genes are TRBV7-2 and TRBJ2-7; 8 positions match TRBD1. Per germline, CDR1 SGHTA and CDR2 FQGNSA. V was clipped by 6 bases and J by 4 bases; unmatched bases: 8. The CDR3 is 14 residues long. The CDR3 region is CASRRQGIEYEQYF. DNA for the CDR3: TGTGCCAGCAGACGACAGGGGATTGAATACGAGCAGTACTTC.

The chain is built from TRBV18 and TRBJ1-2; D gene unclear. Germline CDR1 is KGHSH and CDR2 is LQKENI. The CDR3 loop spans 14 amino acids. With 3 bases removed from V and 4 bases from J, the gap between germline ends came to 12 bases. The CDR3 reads CASSPNIGGYGYTF. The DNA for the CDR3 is TGTGCCAGCTCACCGAATATAGGCGGCTATGGCTACACCTTC.

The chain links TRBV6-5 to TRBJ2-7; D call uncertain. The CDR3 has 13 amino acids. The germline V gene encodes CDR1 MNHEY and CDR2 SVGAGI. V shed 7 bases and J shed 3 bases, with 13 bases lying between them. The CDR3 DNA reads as TGTGCCAGCATCGGGTGGCGAGACTACGAGCAGTACTTC. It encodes CASIGWRDYEQYF.

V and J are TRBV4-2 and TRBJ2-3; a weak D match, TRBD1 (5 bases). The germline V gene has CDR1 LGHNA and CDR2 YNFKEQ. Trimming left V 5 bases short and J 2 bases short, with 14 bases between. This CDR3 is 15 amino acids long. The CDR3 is CASSRTQIITDTQYF. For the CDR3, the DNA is TGTGCCAGCAGCAGGACACAGATAATCACAGATACGCAGTATTTT.

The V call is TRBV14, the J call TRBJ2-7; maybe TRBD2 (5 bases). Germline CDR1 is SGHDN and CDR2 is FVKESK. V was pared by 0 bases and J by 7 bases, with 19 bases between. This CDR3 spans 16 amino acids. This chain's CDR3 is CASSQDYGGIVGEQYF. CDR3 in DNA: TGTGCCAGCAGCCAAGATTACGGAGGTATTGTGGGGGAGCAGTACTTC.

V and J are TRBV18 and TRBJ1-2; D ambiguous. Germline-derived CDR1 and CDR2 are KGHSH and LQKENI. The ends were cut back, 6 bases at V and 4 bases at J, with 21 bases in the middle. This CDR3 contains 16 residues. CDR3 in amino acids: CASSPTPQMNLYGYTF. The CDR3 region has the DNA TGTGCCAGCTCGCCCACACCACAAATGAACCTCTATGGCTACACCTTC.

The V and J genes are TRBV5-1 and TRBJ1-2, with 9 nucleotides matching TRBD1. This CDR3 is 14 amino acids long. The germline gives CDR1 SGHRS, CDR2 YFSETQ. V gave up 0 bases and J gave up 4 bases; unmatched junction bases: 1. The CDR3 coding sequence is TGCGCCAGCAGCTTGGGGGACAGGGCCTATGGCTACACCTTC. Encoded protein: CASSLGDRAYGYTF.

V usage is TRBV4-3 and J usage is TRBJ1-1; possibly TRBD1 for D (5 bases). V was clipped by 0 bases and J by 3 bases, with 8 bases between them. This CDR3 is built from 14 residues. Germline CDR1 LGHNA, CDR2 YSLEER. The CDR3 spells CASSQDDRDTEAFF. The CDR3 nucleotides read TGCGCCAGCAGCCAAGATGACAGAGACACTGAAGCTTTCTTT.

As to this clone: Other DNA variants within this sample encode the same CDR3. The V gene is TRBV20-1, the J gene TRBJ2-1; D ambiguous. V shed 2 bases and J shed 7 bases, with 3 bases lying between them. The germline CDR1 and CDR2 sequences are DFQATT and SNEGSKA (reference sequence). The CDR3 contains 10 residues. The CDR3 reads CSARYNEQFF. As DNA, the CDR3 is TGCAGTGCTAGATATAATGAGCAGTTCTTC.

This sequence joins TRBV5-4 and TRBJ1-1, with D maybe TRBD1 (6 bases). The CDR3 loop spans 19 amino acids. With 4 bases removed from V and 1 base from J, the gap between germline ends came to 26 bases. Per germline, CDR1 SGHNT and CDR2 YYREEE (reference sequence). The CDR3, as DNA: TGTGCCAGCAGCCGGGGGGGCAGTAGGCTATTTTTGGGGAACACTGAAGCTTTCTTT. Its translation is CASSRGGSRLFLGNTEAFF.

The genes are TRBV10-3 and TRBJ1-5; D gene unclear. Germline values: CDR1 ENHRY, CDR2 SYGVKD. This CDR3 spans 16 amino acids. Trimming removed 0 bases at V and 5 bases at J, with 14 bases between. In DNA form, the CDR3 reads TGTGCCATCAGTGAGTCGAGGGAGGGTATTTATCAGCCCCAGCATTTT. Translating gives CAISESREGIYQPQHF.

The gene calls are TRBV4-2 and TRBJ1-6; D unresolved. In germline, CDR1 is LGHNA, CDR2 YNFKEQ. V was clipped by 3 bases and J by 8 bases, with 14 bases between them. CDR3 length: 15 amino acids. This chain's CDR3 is CASSQPTASDSPLHF. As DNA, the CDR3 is TGTGCCAGCAGCCAGCCGACGGCAAGTGATTCACCCCTCCACTTT.

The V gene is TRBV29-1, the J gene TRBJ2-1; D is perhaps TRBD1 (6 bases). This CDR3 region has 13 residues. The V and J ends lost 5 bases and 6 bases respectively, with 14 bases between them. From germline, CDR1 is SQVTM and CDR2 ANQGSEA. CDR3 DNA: TGCAGCGTTCTCACAGGGATCGGCAATGAGCAGTTCTTC. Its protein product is CSVLTGIGNEQFF.

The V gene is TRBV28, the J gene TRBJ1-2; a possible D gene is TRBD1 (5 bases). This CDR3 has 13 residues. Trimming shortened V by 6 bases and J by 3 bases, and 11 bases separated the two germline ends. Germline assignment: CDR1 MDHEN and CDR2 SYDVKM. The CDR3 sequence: CASRVGQDYGYTF. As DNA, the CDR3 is TGTGCCAGCAGGGTGGGGCAGGACTATGGCTACACCTTC.

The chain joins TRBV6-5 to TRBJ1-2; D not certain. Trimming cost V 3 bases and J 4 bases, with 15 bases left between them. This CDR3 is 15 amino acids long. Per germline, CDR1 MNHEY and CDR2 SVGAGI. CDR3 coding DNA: TGTGCCAGCAGTTATAAAAGGGAAGGGTTCTATGGCTACACCTTC. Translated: CASSYKREGFYGYTF.

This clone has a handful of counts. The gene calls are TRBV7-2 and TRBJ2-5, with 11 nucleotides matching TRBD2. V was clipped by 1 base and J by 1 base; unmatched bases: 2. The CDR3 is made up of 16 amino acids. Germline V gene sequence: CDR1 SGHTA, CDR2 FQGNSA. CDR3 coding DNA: TGTGCCAGCAGCTTAGTAGGGACTAGCGGCCAAGAGACCCAGTACTTC. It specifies CASSLVGTSGQETQYF.

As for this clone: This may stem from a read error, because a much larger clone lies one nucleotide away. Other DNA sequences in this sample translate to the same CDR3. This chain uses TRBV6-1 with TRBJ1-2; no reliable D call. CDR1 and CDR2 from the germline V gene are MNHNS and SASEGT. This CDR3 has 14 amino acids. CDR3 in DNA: TGTGCCAGCAGTGAAGCATTCTCTAACTATGGCTACACCTTT. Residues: CASSEAFSNYGYTF.

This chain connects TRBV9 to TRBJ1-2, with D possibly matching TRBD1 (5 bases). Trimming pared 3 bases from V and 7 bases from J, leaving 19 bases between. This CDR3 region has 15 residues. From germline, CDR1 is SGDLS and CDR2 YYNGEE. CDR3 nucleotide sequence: TGTGCCAGCAGCGGAGAGTTTCAGGGTATAGGTGGCTACACCTTC. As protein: CASSGEFQGIGGYTF. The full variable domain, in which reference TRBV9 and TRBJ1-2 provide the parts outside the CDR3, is DSGVTQTPKHLITATGQRVTLRCSPRSGDLSVYWYQQSLDQGLQFLIQYYNGEERAKGNILERFSAQQFPDLHSELNLSSLELGDSALYFCASSGEFQGIGGYTFGSGTRLTVV.

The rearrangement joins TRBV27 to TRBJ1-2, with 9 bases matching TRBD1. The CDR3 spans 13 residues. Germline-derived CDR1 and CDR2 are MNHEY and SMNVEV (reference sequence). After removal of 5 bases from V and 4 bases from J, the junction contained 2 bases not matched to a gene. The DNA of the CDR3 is TGTGCCAGCAGTCCGGACAGGGGCTATGGCTACACCTTC. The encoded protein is CASSPDRGYGYTF.

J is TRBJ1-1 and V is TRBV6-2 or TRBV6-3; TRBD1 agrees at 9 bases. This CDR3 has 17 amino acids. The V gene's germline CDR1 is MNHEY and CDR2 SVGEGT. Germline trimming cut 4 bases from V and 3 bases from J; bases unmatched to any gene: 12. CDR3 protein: CASSFWTGAWKDTEAFF. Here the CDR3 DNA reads TGTGCCAGCAGTTTTTGGACAGGGGCGTGGAAGGACACTGAAGCTTTCTTT.

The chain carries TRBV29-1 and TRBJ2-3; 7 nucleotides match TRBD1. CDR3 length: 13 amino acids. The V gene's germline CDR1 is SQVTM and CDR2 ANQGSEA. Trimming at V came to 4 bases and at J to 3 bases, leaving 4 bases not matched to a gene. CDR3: CSVGRGQTDTQYF. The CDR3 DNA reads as TGCAGCGTTGGAAGGGGGCAAACAGATACGCAGTATTTT.